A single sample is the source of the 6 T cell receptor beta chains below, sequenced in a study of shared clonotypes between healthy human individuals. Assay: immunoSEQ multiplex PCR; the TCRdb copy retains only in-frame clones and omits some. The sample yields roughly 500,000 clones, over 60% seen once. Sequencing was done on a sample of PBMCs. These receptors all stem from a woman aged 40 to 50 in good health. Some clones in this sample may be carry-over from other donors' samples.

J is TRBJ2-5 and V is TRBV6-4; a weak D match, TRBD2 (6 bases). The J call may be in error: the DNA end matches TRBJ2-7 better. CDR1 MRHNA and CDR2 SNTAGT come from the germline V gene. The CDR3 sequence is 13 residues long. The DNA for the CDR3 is TGTGCCAGCAGTGACACCCCGGAGGGCGAGCAGTACTTC. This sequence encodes CASSDTPEGEQYF.

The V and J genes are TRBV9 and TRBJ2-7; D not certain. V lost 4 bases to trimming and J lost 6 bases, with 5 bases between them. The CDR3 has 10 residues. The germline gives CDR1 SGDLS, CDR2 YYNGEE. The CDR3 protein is CASSRVEQYF. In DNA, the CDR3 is TGTGCCAGCAGCAGGGTCGAGCAGTACTTC.

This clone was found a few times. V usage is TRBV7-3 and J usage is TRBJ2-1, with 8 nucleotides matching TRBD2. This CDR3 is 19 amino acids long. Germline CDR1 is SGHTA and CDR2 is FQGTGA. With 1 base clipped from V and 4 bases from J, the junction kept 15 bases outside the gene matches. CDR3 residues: CASSLNAASGSAFYNEQFF. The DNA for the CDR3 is TGTGCCAGCAGCTTAAATGCGGCGAGCGGGAGTGCCTTTTACAATGAGCAGTTCTTC.

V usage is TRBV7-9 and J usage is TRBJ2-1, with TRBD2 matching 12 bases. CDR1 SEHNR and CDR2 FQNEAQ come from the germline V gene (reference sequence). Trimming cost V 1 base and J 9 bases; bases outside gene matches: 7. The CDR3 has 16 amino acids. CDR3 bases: TGTGCCAGCAGCTTAGGTTCTAGCGGGAGGGCCTTTGAGCAGTTCTTC. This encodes CASSLGSSGRAFEQFF.

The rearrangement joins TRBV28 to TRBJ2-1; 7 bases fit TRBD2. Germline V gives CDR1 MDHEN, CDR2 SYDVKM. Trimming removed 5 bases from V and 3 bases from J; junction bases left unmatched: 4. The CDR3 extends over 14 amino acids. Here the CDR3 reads CASSPSGNYNEQFF. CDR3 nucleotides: TGTGCCAGCAGTCCTAGCGGAAACTACAATGAGCAGTTCTTC.

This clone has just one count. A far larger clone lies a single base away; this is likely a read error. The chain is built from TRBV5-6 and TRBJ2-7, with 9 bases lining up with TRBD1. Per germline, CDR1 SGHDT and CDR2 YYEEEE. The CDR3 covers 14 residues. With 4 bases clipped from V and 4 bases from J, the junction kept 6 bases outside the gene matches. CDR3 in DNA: TGTGCCAGCAGCCCCGGGACAGGGAATTACGAGCAGTACTTC. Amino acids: CASSPGTGNYEQYF.